Listed below are T cell receptor beta chains from one sample, sequenced in a study of T cell responses to AZD1222 COVID-19 vaccine. TCRdb's table, derived via immunoSEQ multiplex PCR, lists solely in-frame clones and lacks some. The sample shows more than 75,000 clones, 90% to 95% of them seen only once. The specimen was peripheral blood, collected on day 0 of AZD1222 vaccination. Receptors were obtained from an adult in good health. Each CDR3 is given with its conserved first and last residue. The D gene is left open where the match is weak. Size is stated for part of the rows, as once, few or many counts, or as a class when the clone is expanded.

CDR3 DNA: TGTGCCAGCAGCACCCTCATTAGCGGGAGGCAGTACTTC
CDR3 protein: CASSTLISGRQYF
clone size: .
V gene: TRBV11-2
J gene: TRBJ2-7
D gene: TRBD2

CDR3 DNA: TGTGCCAGCTCTGCCGAGGACAGCACAGATACGCAGTATTTT
CDR3 protein: CASSAEDSTDTQYF
clone size: .
V gene: TRBV18
J gene: TRBJ2-3
D gene: .

CDR3 DNA: TGTGCCAGCAGACATCAGGGGTGGGACACCGGGGAGCTGTTTTTT
CDR3 protein: CASRHQGWDTGELFF
clone size: .
V gene: TRBV7-3
J gene: TRBJ2-2
D gene: .

CDR3 DNA: TGTGCCAGCACCCCCCCAGGGGGGTATGGCTACACCTTC
CDR3 protein: CASTPPGGYGYTF
clone size: .
V gene: TRBV5-4
J gene: TRBJ1-2
D gene: TRBD1

CDR3 DNA: TGTGCTAGTGGGAGGACTAGCGGTGAGCAGTTCTTC
CDR3 protein: CASGRTSGEQFF
clone size: .
V gene: TRBV12-5
J gene: TRBJ2-1
D gene: TRBD2

CDR3 DNA: TGTGCCAGCAGTTACAGACAGGGGGCCTCACCCCTCCACTTT
CDR3 protein: CASSYRQGASPLHF
clone size: .
V gene: TRBV6-5
J gene: TRBJ1-6
D gene: TRBD1

CDR3 DNA: TGTGCCTGGACCGGGACTAGCAGGATTCGGGAGCAGTTCTTC
CDR3 protein: CAWTGTSRIREQFF
clone size: .
V gene: TRBV30
J gene: TRBJ2-1
D gene: TRBD2

CDR3 DNA: TGCGCCAGCAGCCAAGGTGGACTGGAACAAAATATTTATGGCTACACCTTC
CDR3 protein: CASSQGGLEQNIYGYTF
clone size: .
V gene: TRBV4-3
J gene: TRBJ1-2
D gene: .

CDR3 DNA: TGTGCCAGCAGTTTTATTGCTTTTCAAACCACCGGGGAGCTGTTTTTT
CDR3 protein: CASSFIAFQTTGELFF
clone size: .
V gene: TRBV27
J gene: TRBJ2-2
D gene: .

CDR3 DNA: TGTGCCAGCAGCCCCGACAGGGGCCCCAATCAGCCCCAGCATTTT
CDR3 protein: CASSPDRGPNQPQHF
clone size: .
V gene: TRBV5-4
J gene: TRBJ1-5
D gene: TRBD1

CDR3 DNA: TGTGCCAGTAGCGTGATTGACTCCTCAGATACCGCGGAGCAGTACTTC
CDR3 protein: CASSVIDSSDTAEQYF
clone size: .
V gene: TRBV19
J gene: TRBJ2-7
D gene: .

CDR3 DNA: TGTGCCAGCAGCTCCACAGGGGATGAGCAGTTCTTC
CDR3 protein: CASSSTGDEQFF
clone size: once
V gene: TRBV7-3
J gene: TRBJ2-1
D gene: TRBD1

CDR3 DNA: TGTGCCAGCAGTGATTGGGGGCTGAACACTGAAGCTTTCTTT
CDR3 protein: CASSDWGLNTEAFF
clone size: once
V gene: TRBV6-1
J gene: TRBJ1-1
D gene: .

CDR3 DNA: TGTGCCACCAAAGGACCCCAAGAGACCCAGTACTTC
CDR3 protein: CATKGPQETQYF
clone size: .
V gene: TRBV24-1
J gene: TRBJ2-5
D gene: .

CDR3 DNA: TGTGCCAGCAGCAAAATGGGTGGGACAGGGGGCCTGGATGAGCAGTTCTTC
CDR3 protein: CASSKMGGTGGLDEQFF
clone size: .
V gene: TRBV21-1
J gene: TRBJ2-1
D gene: .

CDR3 DNA: TGTGCCAGTAGTATAGCCCCGCAGAACACTGAAGCTTTCTTT
CDR3 protein: CASSIAPQNTEAFF
clone size: .
V gene: TRBV19
J gene: TRBJ1-1
D gene: .

CDR3 DNA: TGTGCCAGCAGCGAAGGATTACGGAATGAAAAACTGTTTTTT
CDR3 protein: CASSEGLRNEKLFF
clone size: .
V gene: TRBV5-6
J gene: TRBJ1-4
D gene: .

CDR3 DNA: TGTGCCTGGAGTGTAGGTGGGGGGGACATCCTCCACTTT
CDR3 protein: CAWSVGGGDILHF
clone size: .
V gene: TRBV30
J gene: TRBJ1-6
D gene: .

CDR3 DNA: TGTGCCAGCAGCCATAGTGGGGAGCTGTTTTTT
CDR3 protein: CASSHSGELFF
clone size: once
V gene: TRBV11-3
J gene: TRBJ2-2
D gene: .

CDR3 DNA: TGTGCCAGCAAGACAGTCAGCTATGAGCAGTTCTTC
CDR3 protein: CASKTVSYEQFF
clone size: .
V gene: TRBV2
J gene: TRBJ2-1
D gene: .

CDR3 DNA: TGTGCCAGCAGCGTTTTTGCGGGAGGGCCCGGCTTTTCCGGGGAGCTGTTTTTT
CDR3 protein: CASSVFAGGPGFSGELFF
clone size: once
V gene: TRBV9
J gene: TRBJ2-2
D gene: TRBD2

CDR3 DNA: TGTGCCAGCAGCTTGTTAGACGGGAACTCTGGAAACACCATATATTTT
CDR3 protein: CASSLLDGNSGNTIYF
clone size: .
V gene: TRBV9
J gene: TRBJ1-3
D gene: .

CDR3 DNA: TGTGCCAGCAGCCAAGATAGTGCGGTCCCGAACACCGGGGAGCTGTTTTTT
CDR3 protein: CASSQDSAVPNTGELFF
clone size: .
V gene: TRBV3-1/TRBV3-2
J gene: TRBJ2-2
D gene: .

CDR3 DNA: TGCGCCAGCAGCCAAACAGGGTCTTCCTACAATGAGCAGTTCTTC
CDR3 protein: CASSQTGSSYNEQFF
clone size: few
V gene: TRBV4-1
J gene: TRBJ2-1
D gene: .

CDR3 DNA: TGCAGTGCCACCTGGGGAAAGACCCAGTACTTC
CDR3 protein: CSATWGKTQYF
clone size: .
V gene: TRBV20-1
J gene: TRBJ2-5
D gene: .